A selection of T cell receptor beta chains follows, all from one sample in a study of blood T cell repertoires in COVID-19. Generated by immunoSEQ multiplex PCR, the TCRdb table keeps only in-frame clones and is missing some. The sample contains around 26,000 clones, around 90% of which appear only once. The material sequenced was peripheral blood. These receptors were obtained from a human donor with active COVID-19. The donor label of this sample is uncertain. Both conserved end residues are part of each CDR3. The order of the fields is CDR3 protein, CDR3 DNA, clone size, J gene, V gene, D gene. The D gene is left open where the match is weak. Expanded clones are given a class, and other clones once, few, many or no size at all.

CASGQDRRVRNEQFF	TGTGCCAGCGGCCAAGATAGGAGGGTCCGCAATGAGCAGTTCTTC	-	TRBJ2-1	TRBV14	-
CASSLQGQGSDEQFF	TGTGCCAGCAGCTTACAGGGACAGGGGTCCGATGAGCAGTTCTTC	-	TRBJ2-1	TRBV7-2	TRBD1
CAGRTSGSEQYF	TGTGCCGGAAGGACTAGCGGGAGCGAGCAGTACTTC	-	TRBJ2-7	TRBV30	TRBD2
CASSTYSYNEQFF	TGTGCCAGCAGTACCTACTCCTACAATGAGCAGTTCTTC	-	TRBJ2-1	TRBV27	-
CASRLQGEAYEQYF	TGTGCCAGCAGGTTACAGGGTGAGGCCTACGAGCAGTACTTC	-	TRBJ2-7	TRBV6-5	-
CASSSGLAGGETQYF	TGTGCCAGCAGCTCGGGACTAGCGGGAGGAGAGACCCAGTACTTC	-	TRBJ2-5	TRBV5-4	TRBD2
CASSLVQGFTEAFF	TGTGCCAGCAGCTTAGTACAGGGATTCACTGAAGCTTTCTTT	-	TRBJ1-1	TRBV7-9	-
CSGAGQADTEAFF	TGCAGCGGGGCGGGGCAGGCTGACACTGAAGCTTTCTTT	-	TRBJ1-1	TRBV29-1	-
CASSLGAGELQPQHF	TGTGCCAGCAGCTTAGGTGCAGGGGAGCTTCAGCCCCAGCATTTT	once	TRBJ1-5	TRBV7-2	-
CASSQDRRETRGTEAFF	TGTGCCAGCAGCCAAGATCGGCGGGAGACGAGAGGAACTGAAGCTTTCTTT	-	TRBJ1-1	TRBV3-1/TRBV3-2	-
CASSLVSGSASVYEQYF	TGTGCCAGCAGTTTGGTTAGCGGGAGTGCCTCGGTCTACGAGCAGTACTTC	-	TRBJ2-7	TRBV27	TRBD2
CASSLSRELTQYF	TGTGCCAGCAGCTTAAGCAGGGAATTAACGCAGTATTTT	-	TRBJ2-3	TRBV11-3	-
CASSSGLAVSSYEQYF	TGTGCCAGCAGCTCAGGACTAGCGGTAAGCTCCTACGAGCAGTACTTC	-	TRBJ2-7	TRBV13	TRBD2
CASSPRTGLFHEQFF	TGTGCCAGCAGCCCCCGGACAGGCCTCTTCCATGAGCAGTTCTTC	-	TRBJ2-1	TRBV11-3	TRBD1
CASSAGLASTGELFF	TGTGCCAGCAGCGCGGGACTAGCGAGCACCGGGGAGCTGTTTTTT	-	TRBJ2-2	TRBV7-8	TRBD2
CASSYPLQGQSWLSYEQYF	TGTGCCAGCAGCTACCCGCTCCAGGGTCAGTCTTGGTTGTCCTACGAGCAGTACTTC	-	TRBJ2-7	TRBV7-2	-
CASSVRAGANVLTF	TGTGCCAGCAGCGTCAGGGCTGGGGCCAACGTCCTGACTTTC	-	TRBJ2-6	TRBV7-2	-
CASSLTYSDTQYF	TGTGCCAGCAGCTTAACGTATTCAGATACGCAGTATTTT	-	TRBJ2-3	TRBV7-3	-
CAWSDSPYEQYF	TGTGCCTGGAGTGACAGTCCCTACGAGCAGTACTTC	-	TRBJ2-7	TRBV30	-
CASSVLDRTPSSGNTIYF	TGTGCCAGCAGCGTTCTGGACAGGACCCCCTCCTCTGGAAACACCATATATTTT	-	TRBJ1-3	TRBV5-6	TRBD1
CASRRGRQTGELFF	TGTGCCAGCAGGCGCGGTAGGCAGACCGGGGAGCTGTTTTTT	-	TRBJ2-2	TRBV14	-
CASSLEGRGTEAFF	TGTGCCAGCAGCTTGGAGGGGAGAGGCACTGAAGCTTTCTTT	-	TRBJ1-1	TRBV11-3	-
CASSYRGSEAFF	TGTGCCAGCAGTTACCGAGGGTCTGAAGCTTTCTTT	-	TRBJ1-1	TRBV6-5	-
CASSQQGGNEKLFF	TGTGCCAGCAGCCAACAGGGAGGTAATGAAAAACTGTTTTTT	once	TRBJ1-4	TRBV4-2	-
CASSFGQGLGNQPQHF	TGTGCCAGCAGCTTCGGGCAGGGGCTTGGCAATCAGCCCCAGCATTTT	-	TRBJ1-5	TRBV5-8	-
CASSPIYSNQPQHF	TGTGCCAGCAGTCCTATTTATAGCAATCAGCCCCAGCATTTT	-	TRBJ1-5	TRBV28	-
CAISETSRSHQPQHF	TGTGCCATCAGTGAGACGTCGAGGTCCCATCAGCCCCAGCATTTT	-	TRBJ1-5	TRBV10-3	-